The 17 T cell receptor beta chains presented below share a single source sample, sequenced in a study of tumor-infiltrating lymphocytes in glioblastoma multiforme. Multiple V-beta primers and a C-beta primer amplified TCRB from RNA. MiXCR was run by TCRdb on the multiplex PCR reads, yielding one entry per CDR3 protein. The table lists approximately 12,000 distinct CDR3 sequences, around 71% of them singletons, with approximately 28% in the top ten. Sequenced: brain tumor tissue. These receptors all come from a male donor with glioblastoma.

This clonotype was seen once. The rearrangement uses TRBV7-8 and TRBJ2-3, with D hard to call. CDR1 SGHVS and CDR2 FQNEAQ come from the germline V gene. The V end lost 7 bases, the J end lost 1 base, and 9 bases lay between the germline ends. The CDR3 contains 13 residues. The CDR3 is CASNIMGTDTQYF. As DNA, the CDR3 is TGTGCCAGCAACATTATGGGCACAGATACGCAGTATTTT.

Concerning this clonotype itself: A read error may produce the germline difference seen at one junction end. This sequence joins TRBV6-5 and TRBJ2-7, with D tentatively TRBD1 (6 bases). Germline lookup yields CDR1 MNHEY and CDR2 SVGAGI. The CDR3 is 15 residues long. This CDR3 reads CPSSYVGDTAYKQYF. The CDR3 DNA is TGTCCCAGCAGTTATGTCGGGGACACTGCCTACAAGCAGTACTTC.

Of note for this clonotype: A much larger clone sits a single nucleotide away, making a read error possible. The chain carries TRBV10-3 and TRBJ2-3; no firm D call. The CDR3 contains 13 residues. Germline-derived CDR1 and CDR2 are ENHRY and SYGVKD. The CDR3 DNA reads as TGTGTCATCGGTGGGTCGTATGCAGATACGCAGTATTTT. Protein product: CVIGGSYADTQYF.

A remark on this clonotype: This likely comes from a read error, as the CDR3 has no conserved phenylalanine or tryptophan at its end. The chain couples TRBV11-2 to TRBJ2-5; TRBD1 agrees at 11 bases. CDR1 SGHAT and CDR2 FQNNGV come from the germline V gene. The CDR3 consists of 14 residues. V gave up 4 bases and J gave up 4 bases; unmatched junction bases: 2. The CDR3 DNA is TGTGCCAGCAGCTCCGGGACAGGGGGAGAGACCCAGTACTAC. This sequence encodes CASSSGTGGETQYY.

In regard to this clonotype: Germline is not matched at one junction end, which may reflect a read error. The CDR3 DNA follows: TGTGCCTTCAGTGAGTCCGCACAGGGAAACATCATATATTTT. Translated: CAFSESAQGNIIYF. The genes are TRBV10-3 and TRBJ1-3; D is perhaps TRBD1 (6 bases). The CDR3 spans 14 residues. From germline, CDR1 is ENHRY and CDR2 SYGVKD.

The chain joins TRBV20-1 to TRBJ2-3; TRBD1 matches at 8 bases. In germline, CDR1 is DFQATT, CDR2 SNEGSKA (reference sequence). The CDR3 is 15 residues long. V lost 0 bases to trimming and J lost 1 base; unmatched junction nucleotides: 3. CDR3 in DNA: TGCAGTGCTAGAGATAAGGGACAGGGCACAGATACGCAGTATTTT. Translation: CSARDKGQGTDTQYF.

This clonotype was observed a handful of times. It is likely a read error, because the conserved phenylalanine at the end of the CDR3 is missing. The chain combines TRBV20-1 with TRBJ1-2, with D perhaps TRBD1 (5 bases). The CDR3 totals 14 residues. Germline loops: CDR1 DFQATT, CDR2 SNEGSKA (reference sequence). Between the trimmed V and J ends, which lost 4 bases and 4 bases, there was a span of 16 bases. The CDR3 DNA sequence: TGCAGTGCTAAGTTGGGGGTTCCAAGCTATGGCTACACCTAC. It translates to CSAKLGVPSYGYTY.

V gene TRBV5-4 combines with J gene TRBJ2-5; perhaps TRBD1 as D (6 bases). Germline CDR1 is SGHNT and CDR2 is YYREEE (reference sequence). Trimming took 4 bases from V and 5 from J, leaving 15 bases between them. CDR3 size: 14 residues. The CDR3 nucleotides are TGTGCCAGCAGCCCGAACAAAGGGGGTGAGACCCAGTACTTC. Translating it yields CASSPNKGGETQYF.

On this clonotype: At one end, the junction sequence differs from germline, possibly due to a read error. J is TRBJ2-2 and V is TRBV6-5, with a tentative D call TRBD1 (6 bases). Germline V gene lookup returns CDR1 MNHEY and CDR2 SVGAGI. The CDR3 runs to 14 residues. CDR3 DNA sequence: TGTGCCAGCCGTTACAGGGAGCCCACCGGGGAGCTGTTTTTT. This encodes CASRYREPTGELFF.

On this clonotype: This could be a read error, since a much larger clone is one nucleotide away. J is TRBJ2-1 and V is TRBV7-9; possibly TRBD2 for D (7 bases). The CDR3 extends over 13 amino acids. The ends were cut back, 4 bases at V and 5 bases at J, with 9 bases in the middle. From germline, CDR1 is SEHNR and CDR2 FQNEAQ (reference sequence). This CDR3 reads CASSWGGHNEQFF. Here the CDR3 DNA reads TGTGCCAGCAGCTGGGGGGGGCACAATGAGCAGTTCTTC.

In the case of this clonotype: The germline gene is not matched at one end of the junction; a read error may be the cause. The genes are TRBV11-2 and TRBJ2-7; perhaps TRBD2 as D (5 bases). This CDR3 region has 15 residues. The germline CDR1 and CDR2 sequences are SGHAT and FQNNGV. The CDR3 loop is CASSFSSLAVCEQYF. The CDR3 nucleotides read TGCGCCAGCAGCTTCTCTAGCCTAGCAGTATGCGAGCAGTACTTC.

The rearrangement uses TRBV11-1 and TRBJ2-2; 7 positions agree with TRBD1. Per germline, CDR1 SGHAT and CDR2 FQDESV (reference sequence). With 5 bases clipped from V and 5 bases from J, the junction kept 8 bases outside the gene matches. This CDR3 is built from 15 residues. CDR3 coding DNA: TGTGCCAGCAGCCCAGACCCGACAGGGACCGGGGAGCTGTTTTTT. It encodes CASSPDPTGTGELFF.

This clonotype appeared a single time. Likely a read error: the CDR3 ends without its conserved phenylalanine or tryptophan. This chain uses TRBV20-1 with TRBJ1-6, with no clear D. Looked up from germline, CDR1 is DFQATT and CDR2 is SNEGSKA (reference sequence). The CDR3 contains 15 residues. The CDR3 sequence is CSARGRSSVNSHLHY. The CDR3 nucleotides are TGCAGTGCTAGAGGGCGGAGTTCCGTGAATTCACACCTCCACTAT.

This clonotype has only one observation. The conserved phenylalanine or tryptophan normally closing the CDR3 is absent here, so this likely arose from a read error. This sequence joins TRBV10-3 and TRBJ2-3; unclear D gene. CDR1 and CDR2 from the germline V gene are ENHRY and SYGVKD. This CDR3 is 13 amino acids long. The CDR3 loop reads CAISESYADTQYA. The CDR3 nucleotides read TGCGCCATCAGTGAGTCGTATGCAGATACGCAGTATGCT.

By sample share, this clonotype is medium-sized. The CDR3: CASSQEKKVGELFF. CDR3 nucleotides: TGTGCCAGCAGCCAAGAGAAGAAGGTCGGGGAGCTGTTTTTT. The chain combines TRBV4-2 with TRBJ2-2; unclear D gene. Trimming took off 0 bases at V and 7 bases at J, with 9 bases between the two ends. The CDR3 has 14 amino acids. In germline, CDR1 is LGHNA, CDR2 YNFKEQ.

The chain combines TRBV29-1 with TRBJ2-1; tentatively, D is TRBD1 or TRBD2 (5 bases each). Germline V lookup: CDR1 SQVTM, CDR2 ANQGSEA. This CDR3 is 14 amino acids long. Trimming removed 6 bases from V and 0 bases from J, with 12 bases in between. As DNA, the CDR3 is TGCAGCGTAGGGGACCTCTACTCCTACAATGAGCAGTTCTTC. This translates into CSVGDLYSYNEQFF.

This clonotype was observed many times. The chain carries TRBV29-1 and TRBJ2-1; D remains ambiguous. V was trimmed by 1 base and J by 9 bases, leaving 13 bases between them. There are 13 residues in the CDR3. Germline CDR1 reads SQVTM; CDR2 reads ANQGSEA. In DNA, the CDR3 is TGCAGCGTTGAAGTACGACTGGATGGTGAGCAGTTCTTC. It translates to CSVEVRLDGEQFF.